This T cell receptor (beta chain) emerged from a study of CD8+CD57+ T cells in acquired aplastic anemia. About the study: The mean DNA yield obtained from sorted CD4+ and CD8+ cells came to approximately 3 ug.

Per germline, CDR1 SGHRS and CDR2 YFSETQ. The CDR3 has 14 residues. With respect to this clonotype: This may be a read error, as it is one base from a much larger clone.

The TCR beta profiling, which covered VDJ combination and CDR3 sequence, was carried out using genomic DNA as the template. MiXCR was run by TCRdb on the reads, yielding one entry per CDR3 protein. Of roughly 500,000 distinct CDR3 sequences listed, around 32% are singletons. All patients picked for sequencing had shown, by flow cytometry, an expansion of CD8+CD57+ cells. No patient had been given any therapy when blood was sampled. Sequencing input: sorted CD4+, CD8+, or CD8+CD57+ T cells (not recorded which) from PBMCs. The chain joins TRBV5-1 to TRBJ1-2, with D uncertain. The clonotype comes from a human donor with aplastic anemia. The CDR3 coding sequence is TGCGCCAGCGGCTTGGAGGGCAGCCTCTATGGCTACACCTTC. It codes for CASGLEGSLYGYTF.